These 23 T cell receptor beta chains originate from one sample sequenced in a study of blood T cell repertoires in COVID-19. The method was immunoSEQ multiplex PCR; TCRdb's version includes in-frame clones alone and lacks a portion of them. The table lists about 160,000 clones, nearly 80% of them singletons. The specimen sequenced was peripheral blood. The receptors derive from a woman older than 75 with acute or convalescent COVID-19.

The gene calls are TRBV27 and TRBJ1-5; 7 positions agree with TRBD1. The CDR3 spans 14 residues. The germline gives CDR1 MNHEY, CDR2 SMNVEV (reference sequence). J gave up 5 bases and V 5 bases, and 6 bases lay outside the gene matches. The CDR3 bases are TGTGCCAGCAGTCGGCAGGGGGGAGATCAGCCCCAGCATTTT. It codes for CASSRQGGDQPQHF.

This clone has just a few counts. The chain carries TRBV27 and TRBJ1-2; weak D call: TRBD1 (5 bases). CDR1 and CDR2 from the germline V gene are MNHEY and SMNVEV (reference sequence). V shed 5 bases and J shed 2 bases, with 12 bases lying between them. The CDR3 has 14 amino acids. CDR3 amino acids: CASSPWGTNYGYTF. In nucleotides, the CDR3 is TGTGCCAGCAGTCCCTGGGGCACAAACTATGGCTACACCTTC.

The rearrangement links TRBV29-1 to TRBJ2-5; TRBD2 aligns across 9 bases. CDR3 length: 13 residues. The V gene end was trimmed by 7 bases and the J gene end by 0 bases; junction bases not matched to a gene: 3. CDR1 and CDR2 from the germline V gene are SQVTM and ANQGSEA. The DNA for the CDR3 is TGCAGCGCAGGACTAGCGTACCAAGAGACCCAGTACTTC. This sequence encodes CSAGLAYQETQYF.

V and J are TRBV6-1 and TRBJ2-3, with D possibly TRBD2 on 6 matching bases. Germline V gene data show CDR1 as MNHNS and CDR2 as SASEGT. This CDR3 region has 16 residues. Trimming cost V 2 bases and J 0 bases, with 12 bases left between them. The CDR3, as DNA: TGTGCCAGCAGTGAATCGTACGGGGGAAGCACAGATACGCAGTATTTT. This translates into CASSESYGGSTDTQYF.

This chain uses TRBV10-3 with TRBJ2-7; TRBD1 might be the D (6 bases). The CDR3 loop spans 15 amino acids. Germline CDR1 reads ENHRY; CDR2 reads SYGVKD. Deletions cut 0 bases from V and 7 bases from J, with 16 bases between. The CDR3 here is CAISESGGVQGEQYF. The CDR3 bases are TGTGCCATCAGTGAGTCGGGCGGTGTTCAGGGGGAGCAGTACTTC.

The chain has TRBV5-1 and TRBJ1-6; 11 positions match TRBD1. The CDR3 has 18 amino acids. Germline assignment: CDR1 SGHRS and CDR2 YFSETQ. With 4 bases clipped from V and 7 bases from J, the junction kept 13 bases outside the gene matches. The CDR3 loop reads CASSPGQGARRENSPLHF. As DNA, the CDR3 is TGCGCCAGCAGCCCCGGACAGGGGGCCAGGCGAGAGAATTCACCCCTCCACTTT.

V is TRBV7-9 and J is TRBJ2-5; 9 bases match TRBD2. With V trimmed by 3 bases and J by 2 bases, 1 base remained unmatched. Per the germline V gene, CDR1 is SEHNR and CDR2 is FQNEAQ (reference sequence). The CDR3 extends over 14 amino acids. DNA of the CDR3: TGTGCCAGCAGCTTGCTAGCGGGACAAGAGACCCAGTACTTC. This sequence encodes CASSLLAGQETQYF.

CDR3 bases: TGCGCCAGCCACTCAGGGGAAGGGATCTCTGGGGCCAACGTCCTGACTTTC. Translated, it gives CASHSGEGISGANVLTF. V usage is TRBV5-1 and J usage is TRBJ2-6, with D possibly being TRBD1 (6 bases). The V gene's germline CDR1 is SGHRS and CDR2 YFSETQ. V was clipped by 7 bases and J by 0 bases, with 17 bases between them. The CDR3 consists of 17 residues.

This chain connects TRBV19 to TRBJ2-2; 7 bases match TRBD2. Germline CDR1 LNHDA, CDR2 SQIVND (reference sequence). V was pared by 7 bases and J by 6 bases, with 5 bases of the junction left unmatched. The CDR3 sequence is 13 residues long. The CDR3 DNA sequence: TGTGCCAGTAAGACTAGCATCGCCGGGGAGCTGTTTTTT. As protein: CASKTSIAGELFF. Full variable domain (missing parts from reference TRBV19 and TRBJ2-2): DGGITQSPKYLFRKEGQNVTLSCEQNLNHDAMYWYRQDPGQGLRLIYYSQIVNDFQKGDIAEGYSVSREKKESFPLTVTSAQKNPTAFYLCASKTSIAGELFFGEGSRLTVL.

The chain combines TRBV7-9 with TRBJ2-1; 9 nucleotides match TRBD1. The V gene's germline CDR1 is SEHNR and CDR2 FQNEAQ (reference sequence). V shed 5 bases, J shed 9 bases, and the junction held 14 bases outside the gene matches. The CDR3 covers 16 residues. The CDR3 DNA is TGTGCCAGCAGCCCTTTGGGCCGGGACAGGGAGGCTGAGCAGTTCTTC. It yields the protein CASSPLGRDREAEQFF.

The chain links TRBV19 to TRBJ2-3, with TRBD2 matching over 7 bases. The CDR3 runs to 15 residues. Trimming removed 6 bases from V and 0 bases from J; junction bases left unmatched: 6. In germline, CDR1 is LNHDA, CDR2 SQIVND (reference sequence). CDR3 bases: TGTGCCAGTAGCCAGACTAGCTACAGCACAGATACGCAGTATTTT. Its translation is CASSQTSYSTDTQYF.

The chain couples TRBV2 to TRBJ1-2; D gene uncertain. Germline assignment: CDR1 SNHLY and CDR2 FYNNEI. V was clipped by 0 bases and J by 0 bases, with 5 bases between them. The CDR3 is 14 residues long. The CDR3 reads CASSEAGTNYGYTF. The CDR3 DNA is TGTGCCAGCAGTGAAGCCGGGACTAACTATGGCTACACCTTC.

The chain is built from TRBV7-9 and TRBJ1-1; possibly TRBD1 for D (5 bases). The CDR3 loop spans 12 amino acids. With 4 bases removed from V and 3 bases from J, the gap between germline ends came to 6 bases. CDR1 SEHNR and CDR2 FQNEAQ come from the germline V gene (reference sequence). CDR3 bases: TGTGCCAGCAGCTCAGGGTACACTGAAGCTTTCTTT. Translated, it gives CASSSGYTEAFF.

This chain joins TRBV3-1 (or the pseudogene TRBV3-2) and TRBJ2-1, with D possibly matching TRBD1 (6 bases). The germline V gene encodes CDR1 LGHDT and CDR2 YNNKEL (reference sequence). Between the trimmed V and J ends, which lost 4 bases and 3 bases, there was a span of 13 bases. This CDR3 region has 15 residues. CDR3 residues: CASSPLRGSYNEQFF. The DNA of the CDR3 is TGTGCCAGCAGCCCCTTGAGGGGGAGCTACAATGAGCAGTTCTTC.

V is TRBV28 and J is TRBJ1-1, with D tentatively TRBD1 (6 bases). Germline V gene sequence: CDR1 MDHEN, CDR2 SYDVKM. V was cut by 6 bases and J by 5 bases, with 10 bases left in between. The CDR3 loop spans 12 amino acids. This chain's CDR3 is CASRGGATEAFF. The DNA for the CDR3 is TGTGCCAGCAGAGGGGGGGCTACTGAAGCTTTCTTT. Complete variable domain (other parts from reference TRBV28 and TRBJ1-1): DVKVTQSSRYLVKRTGEKVFLECVQDMDHENMFWYRQDPGLGLRLIYFSYDVKMKEKGDIPEGYSVSREKKERFSLILESASTNQTSMYLCASRGGATEAFFGQGTRLTVV.

This clone was counted a few times. This chain links TRBV5-4 with TRBJ1-4; D may be TRBD1 (6 bases). The CDR3 is 18 amino acids. Trimming left V 2 bases short and J 3 bases short, with 20 bases between. Looked up from germline, CDR1 is SGHNT and CDR2 is YYREEE (reference sequence). CDR3 loop: CASSFSPQGMLPNEKLFF. The CDR3 DNA is TGTGCCAGCAGCTTCTCACCTCAGGGGATGTTGCCTAATGAAAAACTGTTTTTT. Full variable domain (outside the CDR3, taken from reference TRBV5-4 and TRBJ1-4): ETGVTQSPTHLIKTRGQQVTLRCSSQSGHNTVSWYQQALGQGPQFIFQYYREEENGRGNFPPRFSGLQFPNYSSELNVNALELDDSALYLCASSFSPQGMLPNEKLFFGSGTQLSVL.

This sequence joins TRBV5-5 and TRBJ2-1; possibly TRBD2 for D (5 bases). CDR1 SGHKS and CDR2 YYEKEE come from the germline V gene (reference sequence). V shed 0 bases and J shed 7 bases, with 8 bases lying between them. This CDR3 spans 13 amino acids. CDR3 sequence: CASSLGTGNEQFF. CDR3 DNA: TGTGCCAGCAGCTTGGGGACGGGGAATGAGCAGTTCTTC.

V usage is TRBV7-9 and J usage is TRBJ2-3; no firm D call. CDR1 and CDR2 (germline): SEHNR, FQNEAQ (reference sequence). The CDR3 covers 13 residues. Trimming pared 5 bases from V and 4 bases from J, leaving 10 bases between. The CDR3 DNA reads as TGTGCCAGCAGCGACATAAGCCCAGATACGCAGTATTTT. Translation gives CASSDISPDTQYF.

The chain joins TRBV3-1 (or the pseudogene TRBV3-2) to TRBJ1-6; D uncertain. Trimming pared 2 bases from V and 10 bases from J, leaving 9 bases between. Germline-derived CDR1 and CDR2 are LGHDT and YNNKEL (reference sequence). There are 13 residues in the CDR3. The CDR3: CASSQSRGSPLHF. Here the CDR3 DNA reads TGTGCCAGCAGCCAATCCAGAGGGTCACCCCTCCACTTT.

The V call is TRBV11-2, the J call TRBJ2-1, with TRBD2 matching over 12 bases. After removal of 4 bases from V and 12 bases from J, the junction contained 7 bases not matched to a gene. The CDR3 loop spans 14 amino acids. Per germline, CDR1 SGHAT and CDR2 FQNNGV. The DNA of the CDR3 is TGTGCCAGCAGCTCCCCTAGCGGGGGGGCTTTGCAGTTCTTC. This encodes CASSSPSGGALQFF.

The chain uses TRBV3-1 (or the pseudogene TRBV3-2) and TRBJ1-6; TRBD1 aligns across 8 bases. The CDR3 is 15 residues long. CDR1 and CDR2 from the germline V gene are LGHDT and YNNKEL (reference sequence). After removal of 4 bases from V and 14 bases from J, the junction contained 13 bases not matched to a gene. In DNA form, the CDR3 reads TGTGCCAGCAGCCCAGGGGGGACAGGCGTTATGGCCCTCCACTTT. This translates into CASSPGGTGVMALHF.

The chain recombines TRBV13 with TRBJ1-1, with TRBD1 matching over 8 bases. The CDR3 is 16 amino acids. CDR1 PRHDT and CDR2 FYEKMQ come from the germline V gene (reference sequence). The V segment lost 1 base and the J segment 2 bases; nucleotides outside the gene matches: 6. Here the CDR3 DNA reads TGTGCCAGCAGCTTAGAGGGACAGGCCCCAAACACTGAAGCTTTCTTT. Amino acid sequence: CASSLEGQAPNTEAFF.

The CDR3: CASSYGLAGGNNEQFF. Here the CDR3 DNA reads TGTGCCAGCAGTTATGGACTAGCGGGAGGGAACAATGAGCAGTTCTTC. V gene TRBV7-6 combines with J gene TRBJ2-1; 15 positions agree with TRBD2. V shed 6 bases, J shed 5 bases, and the junction held 5 bases outside the gene matches. CDR1 and CDR2 from the germline V gene are SGHVS and FNYEAQ. The CDR3 runs to 16 residues.